These T cell receptor beta chains were read from a single sample in a study of T cell responses to AZD1222 COVID-19 vaccine. Assay used: immunoSEQ multiplex PCR; TCRdb lists only in-frame clones, some missing. The table includes roughly 170,000 clones, approximately 90% detected once. The source material was peripheral blood, sampled on day 0 of AZD1222 vaccination. The receptors were sampled from an adult in good health. Each CDR3 is given with its conserved first and last residue. A D gene is named only where the DNA matches it firmly. Only some rows state a clone size, as once, few, many or a class for expanded clones.

V	size	D	J	CDR3	DNA
TRBV28	.	TRBD1	TRBJ1-1	CASSPHGGQGNTEAFF	TGTGCCAGCAGTCCTCATGGTGGACAGGGGAACACTGAAGCTTTCTTT
TRBV5-6	.	.	TRBJ2-7	CASSLVFSGTVSYEQYF	TGTGCCAGCAGCTTGGTTTTCTCCGGGACGGTATCCTACGAGCAGTACTTC
TRBV15	.	TRBD2	TRBJ2-7	CATSIRGGSGEQYF	TGTGCCACCAGCATACGGGGGGGAAGCGGGGAGCAGTACTTC
TRBV29-1	.	TRBD1	TRBJ2-3	CSVEGLITGERDTQYF	TGCAGCGTTGAAGGATTGATAACAGGGGAGAGGGATACGCAGTATTTT
TRBV3-1/TRBV3-2	.	TRBD2	TRBJ2-7	CASSQVRGGSEQYF	TGTGCCAGCAGCCAGGTCCGGGGGGGGAGCGAGCAGTACTTC
TRBV5-8	.	.	TRBJ1-3	CASSLVFGTGSGNTIYF	TGTGCCAGCAGCTTGGTCTTCGGAACAGGCTCTGGAAACACCATATATTTT
TRBV19	.	.	TRBJ1-5	CASSSWDLSNQPQHF	TGTGCCAGTAGTTCCTGGGATCTTAGCAATCAGCCCCAGCATTTT
TRBV7-2	once	.	TRBJ1-6	CASSLDFSVRSTNSPLHF	TGTGCCAGCAGCTTAGATTTTTCCGTGAGGTCAACCAATTCACCCCTCCACTTT
TRBV6-5	few	TRBD1	TRBJ2-7	CASSYSTGGSYEQYF	TGTGCCAGCAGTTACTCGACAGGGGGCTCCTACGAGCAGTACTTC
TRBV28	.	TRBD1	TRBJ1-5	CATTGGQGFYSNQPQHF	TGTGCCACCACTGGGGGACAGGGTTTTTATAGCAATCAGCCCCAGCATTTT
TRBV6-6	.	TRBD1	TRBJ1-5	CASRDRQGSQPQHF	TGTGCCAGCAGGGATAGACAGGGGAGTCAGCCCCAGCATTTT
TRBV7-9	.	.	TRBJ2-7	CASSGGSYEQYF	TGTGCCAGCAGCGGGGGGTCCTACGAGCAGTACTTC
TRBV9	.	.	TRBJ2-1	CASSVNGGLYNEQFF	TGTGCCAGCAGCGTCAATGGGGGCCTCTACAATGAGCAGTTCTTC
TRBV5-4	.	TRBD1	TRBJ2-7	CASSRDRGQTYEQYF	TGTGCCAGCAGCCGCGACAGGGGGCAAACTTACGAGCAGTACTTC
TRBV12-3/TRBV12-4	.	.	TRBJ1-6	CASSLGVNSPLHF	TGTGCCAGCAGTTTAGGGGTTAATTCACCCCTCCACTTT
TRBV27	.	TRBD1	TRBJ2-2	CASSLAGTANTGELFF	TGTGCCAGCAGTTTAGCCGGGACAGCGAACACCGGGGAGCTGTTTTTT
TRBV5-8	.	.	TRBJ2-1	CASSLYVGDTSYNEQFF	TGTGCCAGCAGCTTGTACGTCGGGGATACCTCCTACAATGAGCAGTTCTTC
TRBV6-1	.	TRBD1	TRBJ1-2	CASSEGQGYGYTF	TGTGCCAGCAGTGAGGGACAGGGGTATGGCTACACCTTC
TRBV7-9	.	TRBD1	TRBJ1-5	CASSQGVGNQPQHF	TGTGCCAGCAGCCAGGGGGTGGGCAATCAGCCCCAGCATTTT
TRBV10-2	.	.	TRBJ2-3	CASGTTDTQYF	TGCGCCAGCGGTACCACAGATACGCAGTATTTT
TRBV28	.	TRBD2	TRBJ2-1	CASSSVGPTSGGLYNEQFF	TGTGCCAGCAGTTCGGTAGGGCCGACTAGCGGGGGCCTCTACAATGAGCAGTTCTTC
TRBV27	.	TRBD1	TRBJ1-2	CASSDRDRANYGYTF	TGTGCCAGCAGTGACAGGGACAGAGCTAACTATGGCTACACCTTC
TRBV7-2	.	TRBD1	TRBJ1-2	CASSLGGTGGAGGYGYTF	TGTGCCAGCAGCTTAGGCGGGACAGGGGGCGCCGGGGGCTATGGCTACACCTTC
TRBV25-1	.	TRBD2	TRBJ2-2	CASSVGTSANTGELFF	TGTGCCAGCAGTGTCGGGACTAGCGCGAACACCGGGGAGCTGTTTTTT
TRBV15	.	.	TRBJ1-5	CATSRDISYNQPQHF	TGTGCCACCAGCAGAGATATCTCTTACAATCAGCCCCAGCATTTT
TRBV7-9	.	.	TRBJ1-5	CASSSNDNQPQHF	TGTGCCAGCAGCTCGAATGACAATCAGCCCCAGCATTTT
TRBV28	.	.	TRBJ1-5	CASEEVMSNQPQHF	TGTGCCAGCGAGGAGGTAATGAGCAATCAGCCCCAGCATTTT
TRBV11-2	.	TRBD2	TRBJ2-5	CASGLGLETQYF	TGTGCCTCGGGACTAGGCTTGGAGACCCAGTACTTC
TRBV5-6	once	TRBD2	TRBJ2-7	CASSSSWGLAGGYEQYF	TGTGCCAGCAGCTCCTCGTGGGGGCTAGCGGGAGGTTACGAGCAGTACTTC
TRBV6-5	.	.	TRBJ1-5	CASSSERRDQPQHF	TGTGCCAGCAGTTCGGAAAGGCGGGATCAGCCCCAGCATTTT
TRBV7-9	.	.	TRBJ2-7	CASSPSGAGSHEQYF	TGTGCCAGCAGTCCGAGTGGGGCAGGGAGCCACGAGCAGTACTTC
TRBV9	.	.	TRBJ2-2	CASSRTLKNTGELFF	TGTGCCAGCAGTAGGACTCTAAAGAACACCGGGGAGCTGTTTTTT
TRBV18	.	TRBD1	TRBJ1-2	CASLQTGGQVYGYTF	TGTGCCAGCTTGCAAACCGGGGGACAGGTCTACGGCTACACCTTC
TRBV7-9	.	.	TRBJ2-7	CASSLNSYEQYF	TGTGCCAGCAGCTTGAACTCCTACGAGCAGTACTTC
TRBV5-5	few	TRBD1	TRBJ1-2	CASSSGQLYGYTF	TGTGCCAGCAGCTCGGGACAGCTATATGGCTACACCTTC
TRBV6-1	.	.	TRBJ1-3	CASSEHRNTIYF	TGTGCCAGCAGTGAACACAGAAACACCATATATTTT
TRBV15	few	.	TRBJ1-1	CATSRGGVNTEAFF	TGTGCCACCAGCAGGGGGGGGGTGAACACTGAAGCTTTCTTT
TRBV4-3	.	.	TRBJ1-1	CASSQDLGVMNTEAFF	TGCGCCAGCAGCCAAGATTTAGGAGTCATGAACACTGAAGCTTTCTTT
TRBV24-1	once	.	TRBJ2-2	CATSDWTVTGELFF	TGTGCCACCAGTGATTGGACAGTCACCGGGGAGCTGTTTTTT
TRBV9	.	TRBD1	TRBJ2-1	CASSANRGNEQFF	TGTGCCAGCAGCGCGAACAGGGGGAATGAGCAGTTCTTC